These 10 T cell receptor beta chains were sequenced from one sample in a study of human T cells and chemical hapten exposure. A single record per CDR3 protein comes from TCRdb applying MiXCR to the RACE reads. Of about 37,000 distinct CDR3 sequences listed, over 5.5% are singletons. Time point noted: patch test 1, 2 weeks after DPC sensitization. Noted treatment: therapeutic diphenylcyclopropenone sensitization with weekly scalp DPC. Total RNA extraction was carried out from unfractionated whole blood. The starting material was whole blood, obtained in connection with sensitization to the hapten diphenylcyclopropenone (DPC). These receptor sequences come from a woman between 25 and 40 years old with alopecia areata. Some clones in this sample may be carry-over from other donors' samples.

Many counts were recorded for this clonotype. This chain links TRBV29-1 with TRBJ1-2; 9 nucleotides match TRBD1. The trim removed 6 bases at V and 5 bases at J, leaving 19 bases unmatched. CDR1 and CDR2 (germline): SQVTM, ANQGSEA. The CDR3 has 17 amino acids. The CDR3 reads CSVRTFISDRGYYGYTF. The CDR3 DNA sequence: TGCAGCGTCAGAACTTTTATCTCTGACAGGGGGTATTATGGCTACACCTTC.

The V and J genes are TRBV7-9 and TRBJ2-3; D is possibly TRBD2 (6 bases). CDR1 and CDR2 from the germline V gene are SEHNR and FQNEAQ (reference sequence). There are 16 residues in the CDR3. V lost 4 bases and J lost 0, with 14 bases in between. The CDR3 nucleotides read TGTGCCAGCAGCTCCAATCGGCGGGATAGCACAGATACGCAGTATTTT. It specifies CASSSNRRDSTDTQYF.

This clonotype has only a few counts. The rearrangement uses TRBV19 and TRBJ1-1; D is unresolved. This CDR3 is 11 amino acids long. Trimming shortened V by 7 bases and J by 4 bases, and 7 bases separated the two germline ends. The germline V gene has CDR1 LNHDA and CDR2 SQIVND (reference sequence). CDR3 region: CASTSSTEAFF. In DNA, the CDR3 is TGTGCCAGTACCTCGAGCACTGAAGCTTTCTTT.

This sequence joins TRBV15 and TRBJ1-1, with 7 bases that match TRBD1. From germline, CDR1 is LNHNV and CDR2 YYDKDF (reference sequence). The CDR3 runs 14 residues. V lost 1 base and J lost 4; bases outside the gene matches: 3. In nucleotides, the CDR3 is TGTGCCACCAGCAGAGGCAGGGGGAGCACTGAAGCTTTCTTT. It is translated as CATSRGRGSTEAFF.

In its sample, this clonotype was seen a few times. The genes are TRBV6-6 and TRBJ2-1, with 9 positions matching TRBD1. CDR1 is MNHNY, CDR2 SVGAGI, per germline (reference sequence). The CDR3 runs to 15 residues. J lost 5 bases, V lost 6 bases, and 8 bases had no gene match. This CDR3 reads CASSLGQGRNNEQFF. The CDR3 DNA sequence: TGTGCCAGCAGCCTAGGACAGGGGCGAAACAATGAGCAGTTCTTC.

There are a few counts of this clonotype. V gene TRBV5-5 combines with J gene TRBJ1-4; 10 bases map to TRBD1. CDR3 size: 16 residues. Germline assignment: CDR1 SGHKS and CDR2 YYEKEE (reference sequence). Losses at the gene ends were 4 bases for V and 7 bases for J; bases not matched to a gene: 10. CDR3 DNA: TGTGCCAGCAGCCGGGACAGGGGCCCCTCGGGTGAAAAACTGTTTTTT. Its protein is CASSRDRGPSGEKLFF.

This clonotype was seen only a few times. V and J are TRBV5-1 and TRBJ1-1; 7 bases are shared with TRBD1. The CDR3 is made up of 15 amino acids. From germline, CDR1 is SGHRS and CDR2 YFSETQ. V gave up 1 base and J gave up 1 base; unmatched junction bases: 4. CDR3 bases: TGCGCCAGCAGCTTGAAACGGGACAGGAACACTGAAGCTTTCTTT. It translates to CASSLKRDRNTEAFF.

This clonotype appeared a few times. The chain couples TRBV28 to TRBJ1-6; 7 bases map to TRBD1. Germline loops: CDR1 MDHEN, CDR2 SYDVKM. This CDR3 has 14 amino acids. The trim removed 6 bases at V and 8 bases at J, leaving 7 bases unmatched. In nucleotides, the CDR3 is TGTGCCAGCAGCCACCGACAGGGCGATTCACCCCTCCACTTT. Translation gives CASSHRQGDSPLHF.

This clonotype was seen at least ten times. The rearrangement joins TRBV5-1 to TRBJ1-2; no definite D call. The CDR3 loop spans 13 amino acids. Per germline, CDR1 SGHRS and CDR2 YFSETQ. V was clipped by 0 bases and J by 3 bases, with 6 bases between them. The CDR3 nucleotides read TGCGCCAGCAGCTTGGCCAGACACTATGGCTACACCTTC. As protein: CASSLARHYGYTF.

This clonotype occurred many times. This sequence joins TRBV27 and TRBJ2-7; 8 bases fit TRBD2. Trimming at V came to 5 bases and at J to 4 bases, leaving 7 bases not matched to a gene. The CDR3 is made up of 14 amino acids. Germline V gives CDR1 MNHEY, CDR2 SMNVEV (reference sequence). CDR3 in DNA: TGTGCCAGCAGTACGACTAGCGTAGGGTACGAGCAGTACTTC. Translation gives CASSTTSVGYEQYF.